The 26 T cell receptor beta chains given below trace back to one sample, sequenced in a study of CD8+ T cells in alopecia areata. As to treatment: oral pan-JAK inhibitor, 5-10 mg twice daily. After isolation, RNA underwent reverse transcription to generate cDNA as the sequencing template. Some clones are missing from TCRdb's copy, which holds only in-frame ones; the method was immunoSEQ multiplex PCR. This sample carries approximately 210,000 clones, approximately 72% of them seen once, and the ten largest clones take roughly 1.2%. Material: CD4+ T cells sorted from blood, obtained between weeks 44 and 45, from a patient treated with tofacitinib. These receptors were collected from a human donor with alopecia areata.

The chain combines TRBV29-1 with TRBJ2-7; TRBD2 aligns across 10 bases. V trimming: 5 bases; J trimming: 0 bases; junction bases outside the gene matches: 10. Germline CDR1 reads SQVTM; CDR2 reads ANQGSEA. This CDR3 is 16 amino acids long. CDR3 region: CSVFGTSVKSSYEQYF. The CDR3, as DNA: TGCAGCGTTTTCGGGACTAGCGTAAAGAGCTCCTACGAGCAGTACTTC.

This clone was counted a few times. This sequence joins TRBV9 and TRBJ1-1; TRBD1 aligns across 7 bases. This CDR3 has 15 amino acids. The V and J ends lost 4 bases and 4 bases, in that order; junction bases with no gene match: 10. Germline CDR1 is SGDLS and CDR2 is YYNGEE. The DNA for the CDR3 is TGTGCCAGCAGCCTACCCGAGGCAGGGGGCACTGAAGCTTTCTTT. Translating it yields CASSLPEAGGTEAFF. Using reference TRBV9 and TRBJ1-1 for the parts outside the CDR3, the full variable domain is DSGVTQTPKHLITATGQRVTLRCSPRSGDLSVYWYQQSLDQGLQFLIQYYNGEERAKGNILERFSAQQFPDLHSELNLSSLELGDSALYFCASSLPEAGGTEAFFGQGTRLTVV.

The J gene is TRBJ1-6, the V gene TRBV5-1, with a tentative D call TRBD1 (5 bases). V was pared by 0 bases and J by 7 bases, with 14 bases between. The CDR3 consists of 16 residues. Germline V lookup: CDR1 SGHRS, CDR2 YFSETQ. CDR3 DNA: TGCGCCAGCAGCTTGGCCGCGGGGGTTCAGAATTCACCCCTCCACTTT. This sequence encodes CASSLAAGVQNSPLHF.

The chain couples TRBV19 to TRBJ2-1; D remains unclear. V lost 5 bases, J lost 8 bases, and 19 bases lay in between. From germline, CDR1 is LNHDA and CDR2 SQIVND (reference sequence). The CDR3 spans 15 residues. CDR3 region: CASSHVSKFVHEQFF. CDR3 nucleotides: TGTGCCAGTAGTCACGTATCTAAATTCGTACATGAGCAGTTCTTC.

This chain joins TRBV5-1 and TRBJ2-7, with D tentatively TRBD1 (6 bases). In germline, CDR1 is SGHRS, CDR2 YFSETQ. The CDR3 is 15 amino acids. V was trimmed by 3 bases and J by 2 bases, leaving 15 bases between them. CDR3 region: CASSSVGTRTYEQYF. DNA of the CDR3: TGCGCCAGCAGCTCCGTCGGGACACGGACCTACGAGCAGTACTTC.

This sequence joins TRBV5-1 and TRBJ1-1; D might be TRBD1 (5 bases). Germline lookup yields CDR1 SGHRS and CDR2 YFSETQ. Trimming removed 0 bases from V and 0 bases from J, with 12 bases in between. This CDR3 contains 16 residues. CDR3 sequence reads: CASSLGWGSLNTEAFF. In nucleotides, the CDR3 is TGCGCCAGCAGCTTGGGGTGGGGCAGCTTGAACACTGAAGCTTTCTTT.

This clone came up many times. One junction end disagrees with the germline gene, perhaps due to a read error. The V and J genes are TRBV7-8 and TRBJ1-5; 7 positions match TRBD1. The germline V gene encodes CDR1 SGHVS and CDR2 FQNEAQ. This CDR3 region has 14 residues. The CDR3 coding sequence is TGTGCCAGCAGCGTAGCTACAGGGGTCCAGCCCCAGCATTTT. Its translation is CASSVATGVQPQHF.

This clone was counted a few times. The chain couples TRBV15 to TRBJ2-3, with a possible D match to TRBD2 (6 bases). The germline V gene has CDR1 LNHNV and CDR2 YYDKDF (reference sequence). V dropped 0 bases and J dropped 1 base, with 8 bases sitting between them. The CDR3 totals 15 residues. CDR3 nucleotides: TGTGCCACCAGCAGAGATCCGGGGGGCACAGATACGCAGTATTTT. Translation gives CATSRDPGGTDTQYF.

Only a few counts were recorded for this clone. This chain connects TRBV5-1 to TRBJ2-4; 9 nucleotides align to TRBD2. The CDR3 contains 16 residues. CDR1 is SGHRS, CDR2 YFSETQ, per germline. V lost 0 bases and J lost 3; bases outside the gene matches: 4. CDR3 sequence (DNA): TGCGCCAGCAGCTTGGTAGCGACTAGCGGCAAAAACATTCAGTACTTC. It is translated as CASSLVATSGKNIQYF. Full variable domain (rest looked up from reference TRBV5-1 and TRBJ2-4): KAGVTQTPRYLIKTRGQQVTLSCSPISGHRSVSWYQQTPGQGLQFLFEYFSETQRNKGNFPGRFSGRQFSNSRSEMNVSTLELGDSALYLCASSLVATSGKNIQYFGAGTRLSVL.

The J gene is TRBJ1-1, the V gene TRBV27; no definite D call. CDR1 is MNHEY, CDR2 SMNVEV, per germline (reference sequence). Between the trimmed V and J ends, which lost 5 bases and 5 bases, there was a span of 12 bases. The CDR3 consists of 13 residues. The CDR3 reads CASSPRVGTEAFF. CDR3 coding DNA: TGTGCCAGCAGTCCCCGGGTAGGGACTGAAGCTTTCTTT.

V is TRBV15 and J is TRBJ1-2; possible D gene TRBD1, 6 bases. The CDR3 has 13 amino acids. CDR1 and CDR2 from the germline V gene are LNHNV and YYDKDF (reference sequence). The germline V and J ends were trimmed by 0 bases and 10 bases, with 12 bases remaining between them. In DNA, the CDR3 is TGTGCCACCAGCAGAGATTGGCAGGGGTCCTACACCTTC. It translates to CATSRDWQGSYTF.

The chain combines TRBV7-2 with TRBJ2-4; D is possibly TRBD1 or TRBD2 (6 bases each). The CDR3 contains 15 residues. The V end lost 5 bases, the J end lost 0 bases, and 11 bases lay between the germline ends. Germline V CDR1 and CDR2: SGHTA, FQGNSA. This CDR3 is CASSRGALAKNIQYF. In nucleotides, the CDR3 is TGTGCCAGCAGCAGGGGGGCGCTAGCCAAAAACATTCAGTACTTC.

V usage is TRBV29-1 and J usage is TRBJ2-3; D gene unclear. Germline loops: CDR1 SQVTM, CDR2 ANQGSEA. Trimming stripped 5 bases from V and 3 bases from J, with 12 bases between. The CDR3 extends over 13 amino acids. CDR3 in DNA: TGCAGCGTTAGTCCCCGCCAGACAGATACGCAGTATTTT. It is translated as CSVSPRQTDTQYF.

This clone was found once. Other DNA sequences from this sample encode an identical CDR3 as well. The chain recombines TRBV29-1 with TRBJ1-1; the D is unclear. The CDR3 has 13 residues. CDR1 SQVTM and CDR2 ANQGSEA come from the germline V gene. Trimming removed 4 bases at V and 2 bases at J, with 11 bases between. As DNA, the CDR3 is TGCAGCGTTGCAGGCCTATCTAACACTGAAGCTTTCTTT. Encoded protein: CSVAGLSNTEAFF.

V gene TRBV2 combines with J gene TRBJ1-4; unclear D gene. The CDR3 extends over 11 amino acids. Per germline, CDR1 SNHLY and CDR2 FYNNEI. Between the trimmed V and J ends, which lost 4 bases and 8 bases, there was a span of 5 bases. CDR3 amino acids: CASSGKEKLFF. CDR3 in DNA: TGTGCCAGCAGTGGTAAAGAAAAACTGTTTTTT.

The chain carries TRBV27 and TRBJ2-3, with 10 positions matching TRBD1. The germline CDR1 and CDR2 sequences are MNHEY and SMNVEV (reference sequence). V was clipped by 4 bases and J by 6 bases; unmatched bases: 7. This CDR3 contains 15 residues. The chain's CDR3 is CASSSLTGGSDTQYF. In DNA form, the CDR3 reads TGTGCCAGCAGTTCCCTGACAGGGGGCTCGGATACGCAGTATTTT.

In this sample, this clone turned up a few times. The chain is built from TRBV29-1 and TRBJ2-5; D call uncertain. This CDR3 spans 10 amino acids. Germline CDR1 and CDR2: SQVTM and ANQGSEA. Between the trimmed V and J ends, which lost 7 bases and 2 bases, there was a span of 5 bases. The CDR3: CSAKQETQYF. The CDR3 DNA sequence: TGCAGCGCGAAACAAGAGACCCAGTACTTC.

This clone appeared a single time. The CDR3 DNA reads TGTGCCAGCAGCTTCGACAGGGGGCGCACCGGGGAGCTGTTTTTT. Translating gives CASSFDRGRTGELFF. The chain has TRBV7-8 and TRBJ2-2; TRBD1 aligns across 10 bases. CDR3 length: 15 amino acids. The ends lost 3 bases at V and 4 bases at J; junction bases unmatched: 2. Germline CDR1 is SGHVS and CDR2 is FQNEAQ.

The chain couples TRBV6-4 to TRBJ2-1, with 11 nucleotides matching TRBD2. V shed 3 bases, J shed 2 bases, and the junction held 9 bases outside the gene matches. Germline V gene sequence: CDR1 MRHNA, CDR2 SNTAGT. The CDR3 runs to 18 residues. This CDR3 is CASSEFSGGAETYNEQFF. The CDR3 DNA follows: TGTGCCAGCAGTGAATTTAGCGGGGGGGCCGAAACCTACAATGAGCAGTTCTTC.

This chain connects TRBV5-4 to TRBJ1-1; the D gene is possibly TRBD1 (5 bases). Trimming pared 0 bases from V and 2 bases from J, leaving 14 bases between. From germline, CDR1 is SGHNT and CDR2 YYREEE (reference sequence). The CDR3 loop spans 16 amino acids. CDR3 DNA sequence: TGTGCCAGCAGCTTGGAGCAGGGCAGCCGAAACACTGAAGCTTTCTTT. Its protein is CASSLEQGSRNTEAFF.

The chain couples TRBV29-1 to TRBJ2-5; possible D gene TRBD2, 6 bases. V was pared by 5 bases and J by 3 bases, with 10 bases between. In germline, CDR1 is SQVTM, CDR2 ANQGSEA. The CDR3 length is 12 residues. The CDR3 sequence is CSVQGGEETQYF. The CDR3, as DNA: TGCAGCGTTCAGGGCGGGGAAGAGACCCAGTACTTC. Together with reference TRBV29-1 and TRBJ2-5, the CDR3 gives the full variable domain: SAVISQKPSRDICQRGTSLTIQCQVDSQVTMMFWYRQQPGQSLTLIATANQGSEATYESGFVIDKFPISRPNLTFSTLTVSNMSPEDSSIYLCSVQGGEETQYFGPGTRLLVL.

This clone occurred a few times. This sequence joins TRBV10-3 and TRBJ2-7, with TRBD1 matching over 8 bases. Per germline, CDR1 ENHRY and CDR2 SYGVKD. This CDR3 has 11 amino acids. The chain's CDR3 is CATGQGYEQYF. In nucleotides, the CDR3 is TGTGCGACCGGACAGGGCTACGAGCAGTACTTC.

This chain uses TRBV5-1 with TRBJ2-7; maybe TRBD1 (6 bases). Germline V gives CDR1 SGHRS, CDR2 YFSETQ. Trimming cost V 3 bases and J 3 bases, with 10 bases left between them. The CDR3 is made up of 13 amino acids. CDR3 bases: TGCGCCAGCAGCTGGGACACCCACTACGAGCAGTACTTC. Translating it yields CASSWDTHYEQYF.

The chain combines TRBV6-5 with TRBJ2-5; TRBD1 or TRBD2 may be the D gene (5 bases each). Germline V gene sequence: CDR1 MNHEY, CDR2 SVGAGI. There are 14 residues in the CDR3. The V and J ends lost 6 bases and 4 bases respectively, with 15 bases between them. CDR3 bases: TGTGCCAGCAGACCCCCTAACGGGGCAGAGACCCAGTACTTC. This sequence encodes CASRPPNGAETQYF.

This chain joins TRBV4-3 and TRBJ1-2; D gene ambiguous. The CDR3 consists of 13 residues. Germline CDR1 is LGHNA and CDR2 is YSLEER. V lost 9 bases to trimming and J lost 5 bases, with 16 bases between them. The CDR3 nucleotides read TGCGCCAGTACCCCCTCGGACGGTTATGGCTACACCTTC. Encoded protein: CASTPSDGYGYTF.

The V call is TRBV10-3, the J call TRBJ2-2; weak D call: TRBD1 (7 bases). Germline CDR1 is ENHRY and CDR2 is SYGVKD. V lost 4 bases and J 5 bases, leaving 11 bases between the germline ends. This CDR3 is built from 14 residues. CDR3 region: CAISGQGGTGELFF. The CDR3 DNA reads TGTGCCATCAGTGGACAGGGAGGTACCGGGGAGCTGTTTTTT.